These 6 T cell receptor beta chains were sequenced from one sample in a study of OX40 agonist ivuxolimab in advanced cancers. TCRdb keeps only in-frame clones here, not all; method: immunoSEQ multiplex PCR. The profile shows some 97,000 clones, over 75% of them singletons. Sequencing used CD4+ or CD8+ T cells sorted from blood, obtained in a trial of the OX40 agonist ivuxolimab. All receptors derive from an adult with an advanced solid tumor such as melanoma, head and neck, liver or kidney cancer.

This clone was observed a few times. The chain couples TRBV5-1 to TRBJ1-6; no clear D. Looked up from germline, CDR1 is SGHRS and CDR2 is YFSETQ. The germline V and J ends were trimmed by 0 bases and 7 bases, with 8 bases remaining between them. The CDR3 length is 14 residues. CDR3 sequence: CASSLEGPNSPLHF. The CDR3 bases are TGCGCCAGCAGCTTGGAGGGCCCGAATTCACCCCTCCACTTT. The full variable domain, rest sourced from reference TRBV5-1 and TRBJ1-6, is KAGVTQTPRYLIKTRGQQVTLSCSPISGHRSVSWYQQTPGQGLQFLFEYFSETQRNKGNFPGRFSGRQFSNSRSEMNVSTLELGDSALYLCASSLEGPNSPLHFGNGTRLTVT.

The gene calls are TRBV5-6 and TRBJ2-1; 16 bases align to TRBD2. This CDR3 spans 19 amino acids. Per the germline V gene, CDR1 is SGHDT and CDR2 is YYEEEE. With 2 bases clipped from V and 6 bases from J, the junction kept 11 bases outside the gene matches. Here the CDR3 reads CASSLLLPGTSGGVNEQFF. The CDR3 region has the DNA TGTGCCAGCAGCTTACTACTCCCCGGGACTAGCGGGGGGGTCAATGAGCAGTTCTTC.

The rearrangement joins TRBV7-9 to TRBJ2-1, with TRBD2 matching over 8 bases. This CDR3 region has 16 residues. J gave up 6 bases and V 5 bases, and 12 bases lay outside the gene matches. Germline CDR1 and CDR2: SEHNR and FQNEAQ (reference sequence). CDR3 region: CASSLGRNAGGNEQFF. In nucleotides, the CDR3 is TGTGCCAGCAGCCTCGGGCGAAACGCGGGGGGCAATGAGCAGTTCTTC. The full variable domain, rest sourced from reference TRBV7-9 and TRBJ2-1, is DTGVSQNPRHKITKRGQNVTFRCDPISEHNRLYWYRQTLGQGPEFLTYFQNEAQLEKSRLLSDRFSAERPKGSFSTLEIQRTEQGDSAMYLCASSLGRNAGGNEQFFGPGTRLTVL.

The chain recombines TRBV5-1 with TRBJ2-2, with 9 bases matching TRBD1. Germline V gene data show CDR1 as SGHRS and CDR2 as YFSETQ. The length of the CDR3 is 16 residues. V shed 2 bases and J 5 bases; nucleotides not matched to a gene: 7. This CDR3 reads CASSLLRDRVTGELFF. The CDR3 DNA sequence: TGCGCCAGCAGCTTACTCCGGGACAGGGTAACCGGGGAGCTGTTTTTT. The variable domain in full, with the rest retrieved from reference TRBV5-1 and TRBJ2-2, is KAGVTQTPRYLIKTRGQQVTLSCSPISGHRSVSWYQQTPGQGLQFLFEYFSETQRNKGNFPGRFSGRQFSNSRSEMNVSTLELGDSALYLCASSLLRDRVTGELFFGEGSRLTVL.

The gene calls are TRBV19 and TRBJ1-1; D perhaps matches TRBD1 (6 bases). The V and J ends lost 5 bases and 1 base respectively, with 20 bases between them. The CDR3 extends over 17 amino acids. The germline V gene encodes CDR1 LNHDA and CDR2 SQIVND (reference sequence). The CDR3 here is CASSAPGTQYGNTEAFF. The CDR3 region has the DNA TGTGCCAGTAGTGCACCCGGGACACAATACGGGAACACTGAAGCTTTCTTT.

J is TRBJ2-7 and V is TRBV2, with a weak D call TRBD1 (6 bases). This CDR3 region has 13 residues. Germline V gene lookup returns CDR1 SNHLY and CDR2 FYNNEI. V lost 6 bases and J 4 bases, leaving 13 bases between the germline ends. CDR3 protein: CASSGTRLYEQYF. CDR3 nucleotide sequence: TGTGCCAGCAGCGGGACACGGCTTTACGAGCAGTACTTC.